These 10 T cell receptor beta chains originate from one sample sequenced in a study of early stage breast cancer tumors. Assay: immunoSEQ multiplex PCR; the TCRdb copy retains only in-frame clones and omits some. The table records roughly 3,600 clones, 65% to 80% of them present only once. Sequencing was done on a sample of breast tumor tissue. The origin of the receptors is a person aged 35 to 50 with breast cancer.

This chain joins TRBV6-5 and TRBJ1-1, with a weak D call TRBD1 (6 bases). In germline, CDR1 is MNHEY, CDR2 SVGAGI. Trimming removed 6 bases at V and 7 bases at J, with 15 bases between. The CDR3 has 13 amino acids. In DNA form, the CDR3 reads TGTGCCAGCAGCTTTTTCCAGGGACATGAAGCTTTCTTT. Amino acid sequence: CASSFFQGHEAFF.

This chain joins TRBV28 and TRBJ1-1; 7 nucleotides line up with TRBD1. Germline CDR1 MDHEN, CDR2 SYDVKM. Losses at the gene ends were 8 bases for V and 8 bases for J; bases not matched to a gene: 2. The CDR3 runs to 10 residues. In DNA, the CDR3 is TGTGCCAGCTTACAGGGGGAAGCTTTCTTT. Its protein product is CASLQGEAFF.

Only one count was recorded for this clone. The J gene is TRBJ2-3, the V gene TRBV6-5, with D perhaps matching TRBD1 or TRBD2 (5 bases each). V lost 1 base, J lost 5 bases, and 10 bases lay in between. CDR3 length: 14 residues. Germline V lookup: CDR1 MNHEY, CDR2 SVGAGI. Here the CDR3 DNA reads TGTGCCAGCAGTTACTACGGGGCTAAAGATACGCAGTATTTT. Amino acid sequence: CASSYYGAKDTQYF.

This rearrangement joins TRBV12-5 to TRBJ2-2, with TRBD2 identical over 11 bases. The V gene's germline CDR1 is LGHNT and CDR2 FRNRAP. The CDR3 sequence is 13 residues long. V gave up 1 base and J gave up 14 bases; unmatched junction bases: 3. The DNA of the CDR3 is TGTGCTAGTGGTTTGGGTAGCGGGAGGGCCCTGTTTTTT. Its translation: CASGLGSGRALFF.

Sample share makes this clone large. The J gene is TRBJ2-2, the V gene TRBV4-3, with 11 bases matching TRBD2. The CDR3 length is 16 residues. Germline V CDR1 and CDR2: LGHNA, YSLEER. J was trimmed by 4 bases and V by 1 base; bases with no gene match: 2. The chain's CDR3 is CASSQATSGSTGELFF. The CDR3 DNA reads TGCGCCAGCAGCCAAGCAACTAGCGGGAGCACCGGGGAGCTGTTTTTT.

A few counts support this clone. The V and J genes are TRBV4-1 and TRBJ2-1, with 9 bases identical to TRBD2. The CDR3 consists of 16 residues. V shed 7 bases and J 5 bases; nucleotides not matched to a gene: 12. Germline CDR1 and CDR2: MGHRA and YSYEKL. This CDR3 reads CASTYGSGLANNEQFF. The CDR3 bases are TGCGCCAGCACCTACGGATCGGGACTAGCAAACAATGAGCAGTTCTTC.

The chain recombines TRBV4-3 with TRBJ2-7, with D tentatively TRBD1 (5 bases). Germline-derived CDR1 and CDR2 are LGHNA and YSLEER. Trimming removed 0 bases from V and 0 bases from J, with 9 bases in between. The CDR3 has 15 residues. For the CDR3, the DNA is TGCGCCAGCAGCCAAGATCAGGGAACCTCCTACGAGCAGTACTTC. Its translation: CASSQDQGTSYEQYF.

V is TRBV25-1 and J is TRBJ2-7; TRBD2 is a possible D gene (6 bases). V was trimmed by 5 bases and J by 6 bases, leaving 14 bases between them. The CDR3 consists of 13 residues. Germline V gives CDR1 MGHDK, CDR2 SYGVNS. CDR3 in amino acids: CASSWGEVGEQYF. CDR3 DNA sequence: TGTGCCAGCAGTTGGGGGGAGGTCGGCGAGCAGTACTTC.

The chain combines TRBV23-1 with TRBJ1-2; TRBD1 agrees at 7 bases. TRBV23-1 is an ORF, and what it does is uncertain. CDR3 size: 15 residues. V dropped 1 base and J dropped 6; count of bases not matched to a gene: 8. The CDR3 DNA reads TGCGCCAGCAGTCAATATCTGGTAGGGGGCAATGGCTACACCTTC. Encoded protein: CASSQYLVGGNGYTF.

The CDR3 nucleotides read TGTGCCACCAGCAGTCAGGGTGAATCTGGAAACACCATATATTTT. Translation gives CATSSQGESGNTIYF. The chain uses TRBV15 and TRBJ1-3; D perhaps matches TRBD1 (5 bases). V lost 3 bases and J lost 1, with 10 bases in between. Germline loops: CDR1 LNHNV, CDR2 YYDKDF (reference sequence). The CDR3 extends over 15 amino acids. Looking up the rest from reference TRBV15 and TRBJ1-3 gives the full variable domain: DAMVIQNPRYQVTQFGKPVTLSCSQTLNHNVMYWYQQKSSQAPKLLFHYYDKDFNNEADTPDNFQSRRPNTSFCFLDIRSPGLGDTAMYLCATSSQGESGNTIYFGEGSWLTVV.